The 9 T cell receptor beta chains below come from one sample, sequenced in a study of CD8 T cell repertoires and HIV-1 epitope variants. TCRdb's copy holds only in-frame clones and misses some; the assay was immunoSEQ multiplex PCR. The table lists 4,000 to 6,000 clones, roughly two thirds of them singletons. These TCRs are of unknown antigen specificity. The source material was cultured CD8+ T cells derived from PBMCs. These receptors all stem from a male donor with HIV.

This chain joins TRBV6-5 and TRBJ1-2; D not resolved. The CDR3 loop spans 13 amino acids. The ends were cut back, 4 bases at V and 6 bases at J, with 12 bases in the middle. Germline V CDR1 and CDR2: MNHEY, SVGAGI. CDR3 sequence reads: CASSLHDRDGYTF. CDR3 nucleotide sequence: TGTGCCAGCAGTTTACACGATCGGGATGGCTACACCTTC.

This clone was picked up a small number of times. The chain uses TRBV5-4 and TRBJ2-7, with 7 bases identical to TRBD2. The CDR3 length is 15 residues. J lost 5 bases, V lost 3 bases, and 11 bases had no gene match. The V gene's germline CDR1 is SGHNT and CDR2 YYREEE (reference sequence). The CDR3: CASSWGGVIQDEQYF. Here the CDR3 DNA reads TGTGCCAGCAGCTGGGGGGGTGTGATCCAGGACGAGCAGTACTTC.

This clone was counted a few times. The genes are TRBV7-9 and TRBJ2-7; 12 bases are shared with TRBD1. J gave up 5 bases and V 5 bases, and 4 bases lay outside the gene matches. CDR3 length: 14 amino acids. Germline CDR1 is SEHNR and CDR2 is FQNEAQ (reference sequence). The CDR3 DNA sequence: TGTGCCAGCAGCACCGGGACAGGGGGCGACGAGCAGTACTTC. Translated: CASSTGTGGDEQYF.

CDR3 nucleotides: TGTGCCAGCAGTGAAGGTTCGGGCGGTCAGAGGAACAATGAGCAGTTCTTC. Translated, it gives CASSEGSGGQRNNEQFF. The rearrangement uses TRBV2 and TRBJ2-1; the D is unclear. V was trimmed by 1 base and J by 5 bases, leaving 18 bases between them. CDR3 length equals 17 residues. Germline V gene data show CDR1 as SNHLY and CDR2 as FYNNEI.

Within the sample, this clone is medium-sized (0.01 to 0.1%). CDR3 protein: CASSNSGMNDEQFF. The CDR3 region has the DNA TGTGCCAGCAGCAATAGCGGGATGAACGATGAGCAGTTCTTC. This rearrangement joins TRBV2 to TRBJ2-1; 8 bases are shared with TRBD2. CDR3 length: 14 residues. Trimming took 6 bases from V and 8 from J; bases not matched to a gene: 9. The germline gives CDR1 SNHLY, CDR2 FYNNEI.

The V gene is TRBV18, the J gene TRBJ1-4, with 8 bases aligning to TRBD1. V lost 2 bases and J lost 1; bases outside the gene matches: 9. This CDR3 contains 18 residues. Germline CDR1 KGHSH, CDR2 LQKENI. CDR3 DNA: TGTGCCAGCTCACCATCGACAGGGGAGGAGAAAACTAATGAAAAACTGTTTTTT. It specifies CASSPSTGEEKTNEKLFF.

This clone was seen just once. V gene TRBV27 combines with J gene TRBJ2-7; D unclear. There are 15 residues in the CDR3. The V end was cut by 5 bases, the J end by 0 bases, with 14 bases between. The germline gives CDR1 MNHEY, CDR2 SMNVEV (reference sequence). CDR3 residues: CASSPPEKASYEQYF. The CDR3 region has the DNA TGTGCCAGCAGTCCCCCCGAGAAGGCCTCCTACGAGCAGTACTTC.

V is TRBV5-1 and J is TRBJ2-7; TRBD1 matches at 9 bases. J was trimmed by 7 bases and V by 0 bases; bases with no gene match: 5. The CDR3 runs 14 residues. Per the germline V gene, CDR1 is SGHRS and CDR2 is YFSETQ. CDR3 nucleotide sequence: TGCGCCAGCAGCTTGGGGACAGGGGAGTTGGAGCAGTACTTC. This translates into CASSLGTGELEQYF.

This CDR3 reads CASTAGGGNSNQPQHF. Here the CDR3 DNA reads TGTGCCAGTACGGCAGGGGGGGGAAATAGCAATCAGCCCCAGCATTTT. The rearrangement uses TRBV19 and TRBJ1-5, with 7 bases identical to TRBD1. This CDR3 comprises 16 residues. The ends lost 7 bases at V and 0 bases at J; junction bases unmatched: 9. The V gene's germline CDR1 is LNHDA and CDR2 SQIVND (reference sequence).